This T cell receptor (beta chain) was recorded in a study of graft-versus-host responses after intestinal transplantation (dated by TCRdb to the early 2020s). For the wider study: The transplants that recipients got were multivisceral, liver-intestinal, or isolated intestinal. Every recipient was given anti-thymocyte globulin induction, then maintenance tacrolimus and steroids for roughly three years. After intestinal transplantation, graft-versus-host and host-versus-graft alloreactive T cell clones in the graft, circulation and bone marrow were tracked using bulk TCR-beta CDR3 sequencing. Alloreactive clones were identified by sequencing pre-transplant mixed lymphocyte reaction products and comparing these products with unstimulated pre-transplant donor and recipient T cells. The cohort enrolled about 23 intestinal transplant recipients, one of whom was a retransplant, and 3 patients without pretransplant specimens were excluded. A peak of at least 4% donor T cells among recipient peripheral blood mononuclear cells was the definition used for donor T cell macrochimerism. Samples from a few later patients were sequenced in-house on an Illumina MiSeq with MiXCR processing rather than by the commercial service.

Study-wide conclusions, independent of this receptor: In the allografts of patients with donor T cell macrochimerism, GvH to HvG T cell clonal ratios were high. GvH clones turned up in recipient bone marrow, with some appearing earlier in ileal mucosa or blood, a pattern consistent with an intestinal mucosal origin. The conclusions were limited by the relatively low number and heterogeneity of the intestinal transplant patients. Early after transplant, peak levels of circulating GvH clones were found to be associated with declines in HvG clones.

In the first month after transplant, blood samples were collected up to 4 times, and after that at least monthly when available. Details on this clone: Its antigen remains unidentified. Base-call qualities are not available, and no considerably larger clone is one nucleotide away.

Library method: the immunoSEQ multiplex PCR assay. For most patients, high-throughput TCR-beta CDR3 sequencing of genomic DNA was performed by Adaptive Biotechnologies. From the authors' description of their analysis: TCR sequencing data were retrieved from Adaptive's ImmunoSEQ software for around 20 patients, whereas a few other patients were processed with MiXCR and VDJtools. Because the origin of CDR3 nucleotide sequences shared between donor and recipient could not be assigned, those sequences were removed. To be classed as alloreactive, a clone needed at least 2-fold expansion over unstimulated cells and a minimum CFSE-low frequency of 0.002% (template counts) or 0.001% (read counts). Clones detected in sequenced pre-transplant spleen, lymph node, or MLR CFSE-low populations of the donor or recipient were defined as mappable. The cumulative frequency of alloreactive clones was calculated as a percentage of all sequences, weighted by copy number. TCRdb stores this immuneACCESS table with in-frame sequences only. Part of the clones is absent; in the studies checked, under half of the shortfall reflects unresolved V genes, and no reason is known for the rest. V, J and clone size were drawn from that table, and D and trimming were deduced from the DNA. For this sample there are 35,000 to 55,000 clones; over 85% appear just once. The ten largest clones take up about 5.5% of the sample.

The CDR3 has 15 amino acids, counting the end cysteine and phenylalanine. CDR3 DNA is the only sequence kept; it has 45 bases, read in frame from the first base. CDR1 MGHRA and CDR2 YSYEKL were looked up in the germline V gene. Cut back by 3 bases and 5 bases, the V and J ends lie 16 bases apart. The sequenced sample was PBMCs, obtained about 790 days after a first intestinal transplant, on the day of a second. This receptor was identified in a human patient who received an intestinal transplant, so some T cells may come from the graft donor. This chain joins TRBV4-1 to TRBJ2-5; no D gene can be assigned with confidence. This receptor has the CDR3 CASSHVGRAGETQYF. The nucleotides are TGCGCCAGCAGCCATGTGGGTAGGGCCGGGGAGACCCAGTACTTC.